Given below is one T cell receptor (beta chain) in context. Antigen unknown. These data come from a study of cytomegalovirus exposure and HLA in healthy donors. Whole-study context: When 350 to 500 donors were genotyped, about 86% of them were found to fall in the Caucasian-associated ancestry cluster. Findings of the study overall: In a later analysis, an Asian-associated ancestry cluster reportedly showed fewer N-insertions than the 666-donor mean. Reported results showed that the classifier diagnosed cytomegalovirus status with high specificity and sensitivity.

At collection, donors were nominally healthy, but unrecorded immune exposures were probable. The PCR employed 60 Vbeta primers together with 13 Jbeta primers. The table came from immunoSEQ multiplex PCR; TCRdb's copy has only in-frame clones and leaves some out. Of some 110,000 clones in the sample, roughly 79% were seen once. The clonotype originates from a woman under 30 in good health and CMV-seronegative. The sample was PBMCs.

The CDR3 coding sequence is TGTGCCACGCGGGACAGGAACTTCTATGGCTACACCTTC. This codes for CATRDRNFYGYTF. This chain joins TRBV6-5 and TRBJ1-2; 8 bases align to TRBD1. This CDR3 has 13 amino acids. The junction had 8 bases not matched to a gene; V was cut back by 10 bases and J by 4 bases. Germline V gene lookup returns CDR1 MNHEY and CDR2 SVGAGI.